The clone carrying this T cell receptor beta chain appeared a few times. The authors ran a second PCR of 7 to 11 cycles using a sample-barcoded 5' primer and a J-beta primer mix. Unique molecular identifiers of 12 random nucleotides labeled each cDNA. In TCRdb, the 5' RACE reads were re-called with MiXCR into one record per CDR3 protein. The sample has more than 800,000 distinct CDR3 sequences, under 35% seen once. The V and J ends lost 3 bases and 5 bases, in that order; junction bases with no gene match: 12. This CDR3 is built from 18 residues. Germline V lookup: CDR1 SGHTA, CDR2 FQGNSA. The data belong to a study of blood T cells in healthy people across ages.

This sequence originates from a woman of 80 years or more in good health. The sequencing input was blood. The rearrangement links TRBV7-2 to TRBJ2-1, with 11 positions matching TRBD2. As DNA, the CDR3 is TGTGCCAGCAGCTTCGTAGCGGGGGGGCCCTCAGGCGACAATGAGCAGTTCTTC. This sequence encodes CASSFVAGGPSGDNEQFF. Full variable domain (missing parts from reference TRBV7-2 and TRBJ2-1): GAGVSQSPSNKVTEKGKDVELRCDPISGHTALYWYRQSLGQGLEFLIYFQGNSAPDKSGLPSDRFSAERTGGSVSTLTIQRTQQEDSAVYLCASSFVAGGPSGDNEQFFGPGTRLTVL.